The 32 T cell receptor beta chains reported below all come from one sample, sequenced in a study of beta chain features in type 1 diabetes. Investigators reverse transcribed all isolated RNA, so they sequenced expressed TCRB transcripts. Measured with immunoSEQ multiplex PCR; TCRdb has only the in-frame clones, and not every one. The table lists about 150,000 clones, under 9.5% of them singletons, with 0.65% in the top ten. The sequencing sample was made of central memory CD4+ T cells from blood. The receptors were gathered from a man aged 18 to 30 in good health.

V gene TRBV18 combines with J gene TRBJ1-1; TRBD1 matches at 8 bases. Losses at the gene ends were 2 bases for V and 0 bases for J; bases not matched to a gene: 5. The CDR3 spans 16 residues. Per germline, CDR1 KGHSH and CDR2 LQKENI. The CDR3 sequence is CASSPMRQGMNTEAFF. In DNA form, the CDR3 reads TGTGCCAGCTCACCAATGAGACAGGGGATGAACACTGAAGCTTTCTTT.

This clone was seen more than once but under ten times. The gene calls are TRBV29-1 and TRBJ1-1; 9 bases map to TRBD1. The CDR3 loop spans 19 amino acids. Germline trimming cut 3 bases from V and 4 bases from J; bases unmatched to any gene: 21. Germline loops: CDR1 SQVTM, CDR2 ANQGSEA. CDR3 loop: CSVDPIGGKMRQGGTEAFF. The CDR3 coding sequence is TGCAGCGTTGACCCGATTGGGGGGAAGATGAGACAGGGGGGCACTGAAGCTTTCTTT.

The CDR3 nucleotides are TGTGCCAGCAGTTTGTCGGTCCTTCCCTACGAGCAGTACTTC. Encoded protein: CASSLSVLPYEQYF. The chain couples TRBV28 to TRBJ2-7; no firm D call. This CDR3 is built from 14 residues. Trimming took off 3 bases at V and 2 bases at J, with 11 bases between the two ends. The germline CDR1 and CDR2 sequences are MDHEN and SYDVKM.

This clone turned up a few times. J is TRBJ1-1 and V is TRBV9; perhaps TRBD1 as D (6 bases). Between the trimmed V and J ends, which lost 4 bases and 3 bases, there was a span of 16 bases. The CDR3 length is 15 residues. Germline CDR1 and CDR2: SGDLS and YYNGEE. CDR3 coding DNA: TGTGCCAGCAGCCCCTGGACAGCCGGCGACACTGAAGCTTTCTTT. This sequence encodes CASSPWTAGDTEAFF.

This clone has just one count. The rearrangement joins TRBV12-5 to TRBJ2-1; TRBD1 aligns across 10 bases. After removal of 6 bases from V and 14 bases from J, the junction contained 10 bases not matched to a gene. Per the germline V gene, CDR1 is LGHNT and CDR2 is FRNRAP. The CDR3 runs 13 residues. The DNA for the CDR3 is TGTGCTAGTGGCCGGGACAGGGGAATTGGGAAGTTCTTC. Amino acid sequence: CASGRDRGIGKFF.

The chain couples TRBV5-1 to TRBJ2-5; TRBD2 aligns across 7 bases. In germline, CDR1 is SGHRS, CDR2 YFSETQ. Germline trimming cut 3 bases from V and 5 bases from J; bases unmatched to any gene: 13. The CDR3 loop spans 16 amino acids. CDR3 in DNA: TGCGCCAGCAGCTCGCGTACGGGAGGCCTTTTTGAGACCCAGTACTTC. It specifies CASSSRTGGLFETQYF.

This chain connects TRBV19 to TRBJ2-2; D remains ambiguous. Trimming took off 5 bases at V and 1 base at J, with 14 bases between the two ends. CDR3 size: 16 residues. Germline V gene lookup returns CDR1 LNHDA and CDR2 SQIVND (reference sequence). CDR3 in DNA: TGTGCCAGTAGTGAGACCCTAACAGTGAACACCGGGGAGCTGTTTTTT. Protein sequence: CASSETLTVNTGELFF.

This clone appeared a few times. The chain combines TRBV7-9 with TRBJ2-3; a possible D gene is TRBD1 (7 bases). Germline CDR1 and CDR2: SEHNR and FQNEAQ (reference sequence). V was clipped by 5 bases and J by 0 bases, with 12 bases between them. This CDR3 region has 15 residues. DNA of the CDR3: TGTGCCAGCAGCCTACAGGGGACTAGCACAGATACGCAGTATTTT. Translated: CASSLQGTSTDTQYF.

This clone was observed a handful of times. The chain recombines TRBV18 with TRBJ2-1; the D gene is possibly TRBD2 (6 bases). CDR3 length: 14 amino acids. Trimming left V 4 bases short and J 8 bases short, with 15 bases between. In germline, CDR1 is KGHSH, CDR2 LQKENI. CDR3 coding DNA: TGTGCCAGCTCACAATCCGGGAGCAAGGATGAGCAGTTCTTC. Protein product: CASSQSGSKDEQFF.

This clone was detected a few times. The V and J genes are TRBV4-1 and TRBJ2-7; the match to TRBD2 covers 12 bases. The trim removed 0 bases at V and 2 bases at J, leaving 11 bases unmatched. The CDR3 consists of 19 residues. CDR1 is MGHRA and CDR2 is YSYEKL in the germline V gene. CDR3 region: CASSQDRGTSGYGTYEQYF. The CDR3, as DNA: TGCGCCAGCAGCCAAGATAGGGGGACTAGCGGGTACGGGACCTACGAGCAGTACTTC.

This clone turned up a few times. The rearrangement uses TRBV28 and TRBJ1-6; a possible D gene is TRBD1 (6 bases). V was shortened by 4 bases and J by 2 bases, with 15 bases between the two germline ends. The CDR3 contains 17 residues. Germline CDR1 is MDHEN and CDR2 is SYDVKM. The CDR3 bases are TGTGCCAGCAGTTCTACCGTAGGGGGAACCTATAATTCACCCCTCCACTTT. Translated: CASSSTVGGTYNSPLHF.

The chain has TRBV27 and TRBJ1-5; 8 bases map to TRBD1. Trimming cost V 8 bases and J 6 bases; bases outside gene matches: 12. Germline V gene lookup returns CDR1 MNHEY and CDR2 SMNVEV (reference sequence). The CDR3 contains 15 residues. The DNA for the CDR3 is TGTGCCAGCGGCCCCCAGGTCAGGGGGCTTCAGCCCCAGCATTTT. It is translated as CASGPQVRGLQPQHF.

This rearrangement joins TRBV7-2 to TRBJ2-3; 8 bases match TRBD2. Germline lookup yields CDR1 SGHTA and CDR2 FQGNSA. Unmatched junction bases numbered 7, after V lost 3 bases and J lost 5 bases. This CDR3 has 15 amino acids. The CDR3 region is CASSFRRGGGDTQYF. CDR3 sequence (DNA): TGTGCCAGCAGCTTCCGACGGGGGGGCGGAGATACGCAGTATTTT. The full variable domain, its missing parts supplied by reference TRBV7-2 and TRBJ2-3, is GAGVSQSPSNKVTEKGKDVELRCDPISGHTALYWYRQSLGQGLEFLIYFQGNSAPDKSGLPSDRFSAERTGGSVSTLTIQRTQQEDSAVYLCASSFRRGGGDTQYFGPGTRLTVL.

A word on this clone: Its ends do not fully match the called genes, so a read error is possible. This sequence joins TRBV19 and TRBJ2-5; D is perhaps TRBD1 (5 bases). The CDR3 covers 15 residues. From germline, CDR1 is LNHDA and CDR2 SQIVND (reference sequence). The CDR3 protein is CASSMAGPSQATQYF. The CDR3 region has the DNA TGTGCCAGTAGTATGGCAGGGCCTTCCCAAGCGACCCAGTACTTC.

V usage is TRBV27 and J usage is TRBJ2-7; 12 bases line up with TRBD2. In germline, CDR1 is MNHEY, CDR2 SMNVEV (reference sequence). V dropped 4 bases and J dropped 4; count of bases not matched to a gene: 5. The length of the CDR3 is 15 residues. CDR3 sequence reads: CASSYSGTSGYEQYF. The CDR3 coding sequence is TGTGCCAGCAGTTACTCCGGGACTAGCGGGTACGAGCAGTACTTC.

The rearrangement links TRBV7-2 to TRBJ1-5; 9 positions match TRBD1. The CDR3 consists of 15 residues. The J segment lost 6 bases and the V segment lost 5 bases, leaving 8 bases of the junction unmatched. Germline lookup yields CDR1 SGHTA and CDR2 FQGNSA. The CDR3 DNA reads TGTGCCAGCAGCGTGGACAGGGGAGTCGGTCAGCCCCAGCATTTT. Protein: CASSVDRGVGQPQHF.

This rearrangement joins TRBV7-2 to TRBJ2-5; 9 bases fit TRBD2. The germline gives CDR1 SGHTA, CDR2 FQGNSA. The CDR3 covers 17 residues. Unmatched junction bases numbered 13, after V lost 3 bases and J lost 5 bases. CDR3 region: CASSFYLSGSISETQYF. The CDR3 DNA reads TGTGCCAGCAGCTTTTATCTTAGCGGGAGTATTTCGGAGACCCAGTACTTC.

CDR3 residues: CARKRDTNTEAFF. The CDR3 DNA sequence: TGTGCCAGAAAGAGGGATACGAACACTGAAGCTTTCTTT. The chain has TRBV30 and TRBJ1-1; the D is unclear. The germline V and J ends were trimmed by 8 bases and 1 base, with 14 bases remaining between them. CDR3 length: 13 amino acids. Germline CDR1 and CDR2: GTSNPN and SVGIG (reference sequence).

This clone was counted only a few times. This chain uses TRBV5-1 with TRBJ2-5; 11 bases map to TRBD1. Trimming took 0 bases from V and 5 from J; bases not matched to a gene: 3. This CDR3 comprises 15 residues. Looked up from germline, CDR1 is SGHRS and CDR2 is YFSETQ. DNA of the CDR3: TGCGCCAGCAGCTTGGCGGGGACAGGGGGTGAGACCCAGTACTTC. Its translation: CASSLAGTGGETQYF.

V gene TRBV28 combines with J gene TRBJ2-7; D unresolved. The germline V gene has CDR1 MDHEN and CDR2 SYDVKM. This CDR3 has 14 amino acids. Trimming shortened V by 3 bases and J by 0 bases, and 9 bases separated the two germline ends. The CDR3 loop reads CASSLEQNSYEQYF. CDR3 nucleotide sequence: TGTGCCAGCAGTTTGGAGCAGAACTCCTACGAGCAGTACTTC.

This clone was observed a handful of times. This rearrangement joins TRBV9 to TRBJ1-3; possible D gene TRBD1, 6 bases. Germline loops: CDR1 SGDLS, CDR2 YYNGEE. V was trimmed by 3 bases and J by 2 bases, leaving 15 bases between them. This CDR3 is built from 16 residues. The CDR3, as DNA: TGTGCCAGCAGCGGATCGGGACATCCCCCTGGAAACACCATATATTTT. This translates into CASSGSGHPPGNTIYF. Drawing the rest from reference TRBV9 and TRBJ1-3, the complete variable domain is DSGVTQTPKHLITATGQRVTLRCSPRSGDLSVYWYQQSLDQGLQFLIQYYNGEERAKGNILERFSAQQFPDLHSELNLSSLELGDSALYFCASSGSGHPPGNTIYFGEGSWLTVV.

CDR3 protein: CAISEWIGGGQMNTEAFF. For the CDR3, the DNA is TGTGCCATCAGTGAGTGGATTGGTGGGGGACAGATGAACACTGAAGCTTTCTTT. The J gene is TRBJ1-1, the V gene TRBV10-3; TRBD1 agrees at 7 bases. Germline V gene sequence: CDR1 ENHRY, CDR2 SYGVKD. CDR3 length: 18 amino acids. With V trimmed by 1 base and J by 0 bases, 11 bases remained unmatched.

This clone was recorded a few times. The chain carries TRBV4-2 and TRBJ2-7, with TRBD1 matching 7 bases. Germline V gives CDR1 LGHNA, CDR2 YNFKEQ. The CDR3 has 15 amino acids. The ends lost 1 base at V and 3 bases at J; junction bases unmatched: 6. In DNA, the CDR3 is TGTGCCAGCAGCCAAGTATGGCAGGGGGTCTACGAGCAGTACTTC. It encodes CASSQVWQGVYEQYF.

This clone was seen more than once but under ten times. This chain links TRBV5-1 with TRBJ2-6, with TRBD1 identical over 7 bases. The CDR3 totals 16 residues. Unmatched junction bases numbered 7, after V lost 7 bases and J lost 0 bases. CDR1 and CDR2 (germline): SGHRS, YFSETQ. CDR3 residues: CASETGINSGANVLTF. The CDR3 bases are TGCGCCAGCGAGACAGGGATAAACTCTGGGGCCAACGTCCTGACTTTC.

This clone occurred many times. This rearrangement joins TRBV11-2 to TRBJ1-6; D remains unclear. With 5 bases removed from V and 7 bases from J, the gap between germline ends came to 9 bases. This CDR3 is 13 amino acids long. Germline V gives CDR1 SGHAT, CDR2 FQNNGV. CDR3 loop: CASSPSVNSPLHF. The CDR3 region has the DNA TGTGCCAGCAGCCCATCGGTGAATTCACCCCTCCACTTT.

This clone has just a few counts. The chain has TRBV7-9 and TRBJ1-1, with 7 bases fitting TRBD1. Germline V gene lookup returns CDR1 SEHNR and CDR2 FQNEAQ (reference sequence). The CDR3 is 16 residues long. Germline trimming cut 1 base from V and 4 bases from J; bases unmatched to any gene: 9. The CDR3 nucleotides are TGTGCCAGCAGCTTAGGAGGAGGGGGCGAGGGCACTGAAGCTTTCTTT. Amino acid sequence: CASSLGGGGEGTEAFF.

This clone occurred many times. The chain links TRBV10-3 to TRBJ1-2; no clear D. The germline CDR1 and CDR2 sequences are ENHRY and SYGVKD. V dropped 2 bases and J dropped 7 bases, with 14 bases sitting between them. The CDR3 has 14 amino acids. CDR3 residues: CAISEMEGRGGYTF. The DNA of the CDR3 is TGTGCCATCAGTGAGATGGAGGGCCGGGGTGGCTACACCTTC.

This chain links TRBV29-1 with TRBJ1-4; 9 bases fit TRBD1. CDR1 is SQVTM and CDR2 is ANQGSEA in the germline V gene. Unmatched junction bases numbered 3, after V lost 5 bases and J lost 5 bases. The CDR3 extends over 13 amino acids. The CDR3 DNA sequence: TGCAGCGTTCGAGGACAGGGGAATGAAAAACTGTTTTTT. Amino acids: CSVRGQGNEKLFF.

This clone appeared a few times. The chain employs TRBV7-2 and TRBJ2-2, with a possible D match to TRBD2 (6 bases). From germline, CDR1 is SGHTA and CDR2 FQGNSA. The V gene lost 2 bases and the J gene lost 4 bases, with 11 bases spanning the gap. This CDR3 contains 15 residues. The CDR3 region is CASSLMAGTTGELFF. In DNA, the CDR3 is TGTGCCAGCAGCTTAATGGCGGGAACCACCGGGGAGCTGTTTTTT.

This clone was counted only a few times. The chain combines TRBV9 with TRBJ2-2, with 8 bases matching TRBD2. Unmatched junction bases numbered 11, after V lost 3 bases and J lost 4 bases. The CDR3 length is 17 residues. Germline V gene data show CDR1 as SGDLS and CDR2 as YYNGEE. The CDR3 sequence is CASSAPPAGVPTGELFF. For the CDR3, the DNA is TGTGCCAGCAGCGCGCCCCCAGCGGGGGTTCCCACCGGGGAGCTGTTTTTT.

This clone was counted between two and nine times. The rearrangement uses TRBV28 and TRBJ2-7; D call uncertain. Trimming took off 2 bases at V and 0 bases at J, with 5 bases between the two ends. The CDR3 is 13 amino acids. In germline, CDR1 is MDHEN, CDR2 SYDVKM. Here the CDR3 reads CASSLPSSYEQYF. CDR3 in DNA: TGTGCCAGCAGTTTACCCAGCTCCTACGAGCAGTACTTC.

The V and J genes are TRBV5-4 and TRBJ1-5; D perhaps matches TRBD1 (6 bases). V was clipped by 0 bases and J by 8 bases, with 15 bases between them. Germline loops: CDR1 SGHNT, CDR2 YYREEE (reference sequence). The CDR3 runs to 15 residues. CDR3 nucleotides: TGTGCCAGCAGCTTGGACAGGGCGGCGTTTGAGCCCCAGCATTTT. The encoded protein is CASSLDRAAFEPQHF.